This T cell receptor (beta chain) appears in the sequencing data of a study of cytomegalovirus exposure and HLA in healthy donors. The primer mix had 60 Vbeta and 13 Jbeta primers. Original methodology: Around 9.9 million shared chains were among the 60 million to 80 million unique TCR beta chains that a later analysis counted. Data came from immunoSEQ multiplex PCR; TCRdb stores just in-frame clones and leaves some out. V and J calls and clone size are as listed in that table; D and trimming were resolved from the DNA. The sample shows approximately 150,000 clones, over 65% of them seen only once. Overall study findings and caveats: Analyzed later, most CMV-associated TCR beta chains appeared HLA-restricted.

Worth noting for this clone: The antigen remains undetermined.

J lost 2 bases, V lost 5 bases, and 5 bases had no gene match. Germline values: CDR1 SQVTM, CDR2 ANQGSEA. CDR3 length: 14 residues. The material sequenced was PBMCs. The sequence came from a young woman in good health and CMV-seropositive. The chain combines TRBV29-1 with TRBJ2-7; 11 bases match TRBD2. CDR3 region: CSVSVAGGPYEQYF. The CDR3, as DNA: TGCAGCGTTTCTGTAGCGGGAGGGCCCTACGAGCAGTACTTC.